The clone carrying this TCR beta chain was seen at least ten times. The authors amplified TCR beta CDR3 regions from RNA transcripts. RT-PCR in the first round used HTBI primers; a second-round multiplex PCR followed. MiXCR, applied by TCRdb to the multiplex PCR reads, yields one record per CDR3 protein. Of hundreds of thousands of distinct CDR3 sequences in the sample, about 24% were seen once. Aged 18 to 65, the patients with hyperthyroidism had under 2 months' duration and were newly diagnosed. Enrollment excluded any patients with other autoimmune diseases, uncontrolled infections, pregnancy or lactation. PBMCs were density-gradient isolated from roughly 10 ml fresh blood. The sample comes from a study of Graves' ophthalmopathy and Graves' hyperthyroidism. V was shortened by 3 bases and J by 5 bases, with 8 bases between the two germline ends. This CDR3 spans 13 amino acids. Germline V gene lookup returns CDR1 MDHEN and CDR2 SYDVKM.

Sequenced input: peripheral blood. The clonotype was recovered from a woman between 18 and 29 years old with stable Graves' hyperthyroidism. Some clones in this sample may be carry-over from other donors' samples. V usage is TRBV28 and J usage is TRBJ1-5; D remains unclear. The chain's CDR3 is CASSFRGDQPQHF. In DNA form, the CDR3 reads TGTGCCAGCAGTTTCCGCGGAGATCAGCCCCAGCATTTT.